This T cell receptor beta chain was profiled in a study of shared clonotypes between healthy human individuals. The V gene end was trimmed by 7 bases and the J gene end by 2 bases; junction bases not matched to a gene: 10. The CDR3 spans 15 residues. The germline V gene encodes CDR1 MNHNS and CDR2 SASEGT. This clone was observed a handful of times. Replicate PCRs run on sorted subsets employed 200 to 250 ng DNA, 30,000 to 35,000 T cell genomes. Libraries were prepared by immunoSEQ multiplex PCR; TCRdb keeps only in-frame clonotypes and omits some of them. This table holds just under 95,000 clones, 60% to 75% found once.

The sequence came from a man aged 25 to 40 in good health. Source material: memory CD8+ T cells sorted from blood. The subset denotes: CD45RO+ cells pooled with CCR7-negative TemRA cells. The chain has TRBV6-1 and TRBJ2-7; TRBD2 aligns across 8 bases. CDR3 amino acids: CASKWEIAGPYEQYF. The CDR3 bases are TGTGCCAGCAAGTGGGAAATAGCGGGACCCTACGAGCAGTACTTC.